The source of this TCR beta chain is a study of blood T cells in healthy people across ages. Study-wide points: Per million T cells, the diversity of TCR beta decreased roughly linearly as age advanced. In long-lived donors, naive CD4+ cell counts and diversity exceeded those of aged donors.

This CDR3 contains 12 residues. Germline V gene data show CDR1 as KGHDR and CDR2 as SFDVKD. A second roughly 6 to 12 cycle PCR used barcoded and J-beta primers. Using its own MiXCR run on the 5' RACE reads, TCRdb lists one record per CDR3 protein. The sample carries fewer than 900,000 distinct CDR3 sequences, around 46% recorded once. A remark on this clonotype: Its antigen is unknown. Relative to the germline gene, one junction end is altered; a read error may explain this.

Healthy individuals of Caucasian origin from Russia, aged roughly 6 to 90, served as donors. The sequence derives from an older woman in good health. Sequencing was carried out using blood. The rearrangement joins TRBV24-1 to TRBJ2-7, with no clear D. CDR3 protein: CATRDYDFAQYF. CDR3 nucleotide sequence: TGTGCCACCAGGGATTATGACTTTGCGCAGTACTTC.